This T cell receptor beta chain was identified during a study of cytomegalovirus exposure and HLA in healthy donors (dated 2017 in TCRdb). At the level of the whole study: An earlier analysis of approximately 640 of the donors reported about 250 Gb of sequence data and more than 90 million unique TCR beta sequences from roughly 180 million T cells. In an earlier analysis of a few hundred of the donors, high-throughput TCR beta sequencing was used to judge whether each TCR beta V gene segment behaved as functional or pseudogenic. The study aimed to test whether signatures of past pathogen exposure could be identified by cataloging public T cell receptors. HLA typing covered class I and class II loci at four-digit resolution. Typing coverage differed by locus: A, B, C, DRB1 and DQB1 were typed in roughly 620-630 donors, DQA1 in 522, DPA1 in around 580, and DPB1 in 450 to 480. Across 300 to 400 genotyped donors of the cohort, an average of about 200,000 unique TCR beta nucleotide sequences per donor were sequenced, and 15% to 20% of those sequences were non-productive. Every repertoire in the discovery cohort had been generated on one and the same sequencing platform. A later analysis re-examined previously published TCR beta repertoires from about 700 donors and added high-resolution HLA genotyping to investigate patterns of TCR occurrence. About 330 gigabases of sequencing data and around 90 million unique TCR sequences made up an early release that covered nearly 650 HLA-typed donors. Using immunosequencing, the study profiled T cell repertoires from around 680 subjects and related those repertoires to cytomegalovirus serostatus. To predict cytomegalovirus infection status, the study combined high-throughput TCR immunosequencing, statistical association of individual TCRs with disease status, and machine learning. Of the 300 to 400 genotyped donors, around 81% fell in the genetic ancestry cluster associated with self-reported Caucasian donors. Donor age, sex, ethnicity and CMV serostatus were compiled together with the repertoire data. A handful of DR-DQ haplotypes were handled as single units for association and clustering because linkage in the cohort was strong. A separate validation cohort of about 110 different subjects was used in addition to the approximately 640-subject first cohort. Rather than using new phenotypic data, the later analysis identified candidate immune exposures from TCR beta sequences and from how often those sequences occurred across donors. Genome-wide SNP genotypes for about three fifths of the 666 donors were used in a later genetic analysis, which treated that subset as a discovery cohort. Study-wide findings and limitations: Correlated functional status among segregating V segments might reflect linkage disequilibrium, but an unknown experimental factor could not be ruled out. In a later analysis, HLA-associated TCR beta chains were found to be more clonally expanded and to have lower generation probabilities than equally common non-associated chains. The 87-base-pair reads could not distinguish some IMGT-functional V segments, including TRBV6-2 and TRBV6-3, so those segments were excluded. Only TCR beta chains were sequenced in this cohort, and the absence of alpha or paired-chain data limited detectable features. A few of the identified cytomegalovirus-associated TCR beta chains were confirmed in vitro to be specific for cytomegalovirus antigens. According to a later analysis, TCR association rates differed among HLA loci, with DRB1 alleles showing the most associated TCRs and HLA-C alleles showing the fewest. It was suggested by the authors that the approach could potentially be generalized to other disease states and immunological phenotypes. Compared with the roughly 720-donor mean, donors in an Asian-associated ancestry cluster had fewer N-insertions in productive TCRs, according to a later genetic analysis. In an earlier analysis of approximately 590 of the donors, most TCR beta V segments were observed in productive rearrangements about 87% or about 30% of the time, broadly matching IMGT annotations. Across donors, most TCR sequences were observed very rarely, whereas some public TCRs were present in many individuals. Several of the top co-occurrence clusters appeared to be linked to parvovirus B19, influenza, CMV and Epstein-Barr virus, according to a later analysis. Sequencing depth was assumed to be roughly uniform across donors in the presence/absence analyses, though that assumption may not hold. A later genetic analysis associated a missense DCLRE1C variant with V-gene and J-gene trimming of TCR beta chains, and an independent cohort replicated the association. A total of roughly 160 TCR beta chains were listed by the study as associated with cytomegalovirus. Because counts were too low, roughly 17 rarely observed V segments, including chromosome 9 orphons, were left out of the earlier analysis of 500 to 750 of the donors. In a later analysis, most CMV-associated TCR beta chains were found to appear HLA-restricted, with HLA associations seemingly driven largely by CMV exposure. A further reported finding was that TCR beta sequences accurately predicted the HLA-A and HLA-B alleles for most subjects in the first cohort. In a later analysis, 16,951 TCR beta sequences were associated with specific HLA alleles at a false discovery rate of 0.05. The sequencing pipeline was judged likely to have produced a cluster of highly shared sequence variants as a technical artifact. Assigning TCR associations to individual alleles was difficult when HLA alleles, especially DR and DQ, strongly co-occurred. Because some donors lacked HLA typing at each locus, the association tests relied only on the typed subset. In both the original and validation cohorts, the classifier was reported to diagnose cytomegalovirus status with high specificity and sensitivity. Immune exposure information for the cohort was limited to CMV serostatus.

In total, 630 or so healthy bone marrow donors made up the cohort. All cohort members were sampled while nominally healthy, although unrecorded immune exposures were likely present. The donor tested CMV seronegative and was one of the 352 seronegative cohort members. Every donor gave a peripheral blood sample, and the peripheral blood mononuclear cells from that sample were used for TCR beta sequencing. The Qiagen DNeasy Blood Extraction Kit was used to extract genomic DNA from the blood cell samples. CDR1 and CDR2, looked up from the germline V gene, are SGHRS and YFSETQ. From cysteine to phenylalanine, the CDR3 is 15 amino acids long. Of all the DNA, just the CDR3 is kept, 45 bases in frame from base 1. Trimming leaves V shorter by 0 bases and J shorter by 4 bases, with the junction holding 4 bases beyond the gene matches. Points on this clone: The clone's antigen remains unknown. No clone much larger than this one lies a single base away; base qualities are absent.

Library preparation was by the immunoSEQ multiplex PCR assay. The multiplex PCR relied on a mix of 60 forward primers for TCR Vbeta segments and 13 reverse primers for TCR Jbeta segments. The CDR3 region of rearranged TCR beta genes was amplified from genomic DNA by a multiplex PCR assay. On the Illumina HiSeq System, the amplified TCR beta libraries were sequenced as 87-base-pair reads. For the original study's pipeline: In a later analysis, about 80 million unique TCR beta chains were counted across the roughly 610 repertoires, and approximately 9.9 million of these chains were shared by at least two donors. Raw reads were error-corrected and collapsed into unique sequences with a nearest-neighbor algorithm that merged closely related sequences to remove PCR and sequencing errors. V, D and J gene segments were assigned by aligning CDR3 sequences to IMGT reference sequences. Each retained sequence needed at least a six-nucleotide match to both a V gene segment and a J gene segment. Rearrangements were called productive when the CDR3 lacked stop codons and stayed in frame with V and J; all others were non-productive. CDR3 was defined by IMGT convention, running from the second conserved V-encoded cysteine to the conserved J-encoded phenylalanine. The earlier analysis of fewer than 700 of the donors excluded sequences that lacked an unambiguous match to a single V gene segment. An earlier analysis of several hundred of the donors called V segments functional above 56.7% productive rearrangements and segregating when the between-donor standard deviation exceeded 5%. A statistical classification framework was developed to diagnose cytomegalovirus status using the catalog of TCR beta chain sequences. V and J gene assignment, in a later analysis, came from comparing TCR nucleotide sequences with IMGT/GENE-DB human TR gene sequences. Using the TCRdist pipeline, a later analysis assigned CDR3 sequences along with most-parsimonious VDJ recombination scenarios. In a later analysis, each TCR beta chain was defined by its CDR3 amino acid sequence together with its V-gene family, and reads without a unique V-gene family were excluded. In a later analysis, nearly 600 highly shared, low-generation-probability nucleotide sequences were removed to address suspected cross-contamination and a sequencing artifact. In a later analysis, a clonal expansion index was calculated for each public chain from normalized within-repertoire ranks of inferred template counts. In a later analysis, generation probabilities were computed with a VDJ recombination model fitted to out-of-frame rearrangements, and the resulting probabilities were checked against IGoR. Hypergeometric tests were used in a later analysis to score TCR-TCR, TCR-HLA and TCR-CMV co-occurrence, with a repertoire-size bias correction applied to the TCR pairs. False discovery rates were estimated in a later analysis by permuting HLA or CMV assignments 20 times. In a later analysis, co-occurring TCRs were grouped using DBSCAN, and TCRdist sequence similarity was added for clustering within HLA-allele-positive subsets. Repertoires with fewer than 30,000 or more than 120,000 public chains were left out of co-occurrence clustering, as were four to six repertoires with anomalous nucleotide sharing. What TCRdb holds here is the immuneACCESS table cut down to in-frame rearrangements. Part of the clones is not present; checked against another copy, under half of the missing clones reflect an unresolved V gene, and the others are unexplained. V and J calls and clone size are those listed in that table; D and trimming were worked out from the DNA. The sample table shows more than 65,000 clones, and about 80% are seen once. The leading ten clones occupy around 6% of the sample.

The chain is made from TRBV5-1 and TRBJ2-5, and 9 junction bases match TRBD1. The sample consisted of PBMCs. The TCR was taken from a female donor in good health and CMV-seronegative. The CDR3 protein: CASSLGGQGGETQYF. The DNA is as follows: TGCGCCAGCAGCTTGGGGGGACAGGGCGGAGAGACCCAGTACTTC.